What follows are 11 T cell receptor beta chains derived from one specimen sequenced in a study of cytomegalovirus exposure and HLA in healthy donors. The PCR ran on 60 Vbeta and 13 Jbeta primers. Sequenced by immunoSEQ multiplex PCR; TCRdb stores in-frame clones only, minus some. The data contain around 230,000 clones, roughly 85% of them singletons. The sample comprised PBMCs. The receptor source for this set is a male donor in good health and CMV-seronegative.

The chain is built from TRBV9 and TRBJ2-3, with 7 bases that match TRBD1. Unmatched junction bases numbered 10, after V lost 3 bases and J lost 3 bases. The CDR3 is 16 residues long. Per germline, CDR1 SGDLS and CDR2 YYNGEE. DNA for the CDR3: TGTGCCAGCAGCGATTCGACAGGGCCTGCAACAGATACGCAGTATTTT. Translating gives CASSDSTGPATDTQYF. The variable domain in full, completed from reference TRBV9 and TRBJ2-3, reads DSGVTQTPKHLITATGQRVTLRCSPRSGDLSVYWYQQSLDQGLQFLIQYYNGEERAKGNILERFSAQQFPDLHSELNLSSLELGDSALYFCASSDSTGPATDTQYFGPGTRLTVL.

This clone was counted only a few times. At one end the junction does not follow the germline gene, possibly because of a read error. This chain joins TRBV7-9 and TRBJ2-7; possibly TRBD1 for D (6 bases). Per germline, CDR1 SEHNR and CDR2 FQNEAQ (reference sequence). The CDR3 is 16 residues long. In nucleotides, the CDR3 is TGTTCCAGCAGCTTAGCCACAGGGCTTAGCTCCTACGAGCAGTACTTC. Protein: CSSSLATGLSSYEQYF.

The rearrangement joins TRBV6-5 to TRBJ2-1; 13 nucleotides align to TRBD2. Germline V gene sequence: CDR1 MNHEY, CDR2 SVGAGI. With 2 bases clipped from V and 6 bases from J, the junction kept 1 base outside the gene matches. The length of the CDR3 is 15 residues. The CDR3 DNA sequence: TGTGCCAGCAGTTACCGGACTAGCGGGGGCAATGAGCAGTTCTTC. Encoded protein: CASSYRTSGGNEQFF.

The chain uses TRBV19 and TRBJ2-7, with 10 bases fitting TRBD2. This CDR3 is built from 18 residues. Germline values: CDR1 LNHDA, CDR2 SQIVND (reference sequence). The V gene end was trimmed by 1 base and the J gene end by 1 base; junction bases not matched to a gene: 10. In nucleotides, the CDR3 is TGTGCCAGTAGTATAGTGGGTAGCGGGAGGAAAATTTCCTACGAGCAGTACTTC. It encodes CASSIVGSGRKISYEQYF.

This clone has just a few counts. This chain uses TRBV19 with TRBJ1-3; perhaps TRBD1 as D (6 bases). Trimming removed 4 bases at V and 0 bases at J, with 13 bases between. The CDR3 sequence is 16 residues long. Germline V gene lookup returns CDR1 LNHDA and CDR2 SQIVND (reference sequence). CDR3 DNA sequence: TGTGCCAGTAGTACCCGACAGGCCTTCTCTGGAAACACCATATATTTT. Protein product: CASSTRQAFSGNTIYF.

The chain carries TRBV27 and TRBJ1-5; a possible D gene is TRBD1 (6 bases). In germline, CDR1 is MNHEY, CDR2 SMNVEV (reference sequence). V gave up 5 bases and J gave up 10 bases, with 12 bases separating them. The CDR3 runs 12 residues. DNA for the CDR3: TGTGCCAGCAGTACAGGGTTTCGCCCCCAGCATTTT. Amino acid sequence: CASSTGFRPQHF.

The genes are TRBV19 and TRBJ2-1; 10 bases agree with TRBD2. V lost 1 base and J lost 10; bases outside the gene matches: 7. CDR3 size: 15 residues. From germline, CDR1 is LNHDA and CDR2 SQIVND (reference sequence). CDR3 nucleotides: TGTGCCAGTAGTATAGGGACTAGCGGAGCCGTCGAGCAGTTCTTC. The encoded protein is CASSIGTSGAVEQFF.

The chain has TRBV7-2 and TRBJ1-2; no clear D gene. The CDR3 has 14 residues. The germline CDR1 and CDR2 sequences are SGHTA and FQGNSA. V dropped 0 bases and J dropped 8 bases, with 13 bases sitting between them. CDR3 DNA: TGTGCCAGCAGCTTAGCGTATAACAGCAGAGGCTACACCTTC. The encoded protein is CASSLAYNSRGYTF. The entire variable domain, with the rest obtained from reference TRBV7-2 and TRBJ1-2, is as follows: GAGVSQSPSNKVTEKGKDVELRCDPISGHTALYWYRQSLGQGLEFLIYFQGNSAPDKSGLPSDRFSAERTGGSVSTLTIQRTQQEDSAVYLCASSLAYNSRGYTFGSGTRLTVV.

The rearrangement uses TRBV7-2 and TRBJ2-2; D gene ambiguous. CDR1 and CDR2 from the germline V gene are SGHTA and FQGNSA. Trimming shortened V by 1 base and J by 2 bases, and 5 bases separated the two germline ends. The CDR3 consists of 14 residues. This CDR3 reads CASSLGRNTGELFF. The DNA of the CDR3 is TGTGCCAGCAGCTTAGGCAGAAACACCGGGGAGCTGTTTTTT.

About this clone itself: At the DNA level, this CDR3 is encoded by other sequences in the same sample as well. The V call is TRBV18, the J call TRBJ1-1; D is undetermined. Germline lookup yields CDR1 KGHSH and CDR2 LQKENI. The CDR3 runs to 13 residues. V lost 3 bases and J lost 2, with 7 bases in between. As DNA, the CDR3 is TGTGCCAGCTCACCGTCAGTCAACACTGAAGCTTTCTTT. This sequence encodes CASSPSVNTEAFF.

The rearrangement uses TRBV27 and TRBJ1-5, with D possibly matching TRBD1 (5 bases). V was pared by 5 bases and J by 0 bases, with 8 bases between. The length of the CDR3 is 14 residues. Germline V gene sequence: CDR1 MNHEY, CDR2 SMNVEV (reference sequence). DNA for the CDR3: TGTGCCAGCAGTCAGGGATATAGCAATCAGCCCCAGCATTTT. It translates to CASSQGYSNQPQHF.